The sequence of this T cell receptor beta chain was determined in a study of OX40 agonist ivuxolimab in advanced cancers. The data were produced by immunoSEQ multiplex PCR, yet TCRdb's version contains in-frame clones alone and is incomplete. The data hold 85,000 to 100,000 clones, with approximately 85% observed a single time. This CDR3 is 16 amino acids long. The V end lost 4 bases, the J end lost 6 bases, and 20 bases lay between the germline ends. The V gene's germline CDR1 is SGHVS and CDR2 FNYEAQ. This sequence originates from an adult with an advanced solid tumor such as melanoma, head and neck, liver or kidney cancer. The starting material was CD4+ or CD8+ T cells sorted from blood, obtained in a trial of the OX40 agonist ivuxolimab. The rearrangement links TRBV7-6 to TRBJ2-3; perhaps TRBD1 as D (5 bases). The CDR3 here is CASSSTRGALGDTQYF. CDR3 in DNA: TGTGCCAGCAGCTCAACCCGTGGGGCCTTAGGGGATACGCAGTATTTT.